Each of the 8 T cell receptor beta chains below was sequenced from the same sample in a study of blood T cell repertoires in COVID-19. Using immunoSEQ multiplex PCR, the repertoire was profiled, and TCRdb retains in-frame clones only, with some absent. The sample comprises some 70,000 clones, 86% of which are singletons, and roughly 7% rests with the top ten. The specimen sequenced was peripheral blood. Source of these receptors: a man in his fifties with active COVID-19.

V and J are TRBV3-1 (or the pseudogene TRBV3-2) and TRBJ2-7, with D maybe TRBD1 (6 bases). Germline V gene lookup returns CDR1 LGHDT and CDR2 YNNKEL (reference sequence). V lost 4 bases, J lost 3 bases, and 10 bases lay in between. The CDR3 has 13 residues. CDR3 amino acids: CASSPQTGYEQYF. Here the CDR3 DNA reads TGTGCCAGCAGCCCCCAGACAGGCTACGAGCAGTACTTC.

This clone was seen a few times. The CDR3 protein is CASTWGRGTYEQYF. In DNA, the CDR3 is TGTGCCAGCACCTGGGGCAGGGGTACCTACGAGCAGTACTTC. The rearrangement links TRBV6-6 to TRBJ2-7, with D perhaps TRBD1 (6 bases). Germline V lookup: CDR1 MNHNY, CDR2 SVGAGI (reference sequence). Trimming took off 7 bases at V and 2 bases at J, with 15 bases between the two ends. CDR3 length equals 14 residues.

The rearrangement joins TRBV25-1 to TRBJ1-1, with D perhaps matching TRBD1 (6 bases). V lost 2 bases, J lost 2 bases, and 12 bases lay in between. CDR3 length: 15 amino acids. Germline values: CDR1 MGHDK, CDR2 SYGVNS. The CDR3 protein is CASSEDHRANTEAFF. CDR3 DNA: TGTGCCAGCAGTGAAGATCACAGGGCCAACACTGAAGCTTTCTTT. The variable domain in full, completed from reference TRBV25-1 and TRBJ1-1, reads EADIYQTPRYLVIGTGKKITLECSQTMGHDKMYWYQQDPGMELHLIHYSYGVNSTEKGDLSSESTVSRIRTEHFPLTLESARPSHTSQYLCASSEDHRANTEAFFGQGTRLTVV.

The chain recombines TRBV6-2 or TRBV6-3 with TRBJ2-7; D is unresolved. Germline lookup yields CDR1 MNHEY and CDR2 SVGEGT. The V gene lost 0 bases and the J gene lost 6 bases, with 18 bases spanning the gap. The CDR3 extends over 16 amino acids. CDR3 amino acids: CASSYSSGRLSLEQYV. The CDR3 nucleotides read TGTGCCAGCAGTTACTCCTCCGGTAGACTCTCCCTCGAGCAGTACGTC.

The chain is built from TRBV2 and TRBJ1-2; D might be TRBD1 (6 bases). Trimming pared 7 bases from V and 4 bases from J, leaving 19 bases between. This CDR3 has 15 amino acids. Germline CDR1 reads SNHLY; CDR2 reads FYNNEI. The CDR3 nucleotides are TGTGCCAGCATAAAACAGGGCCGGGTAGTCTATGGCTACACCTTC. It specifies CASIKQGRVVYGYTF.

The chain has TRBV15 and TRBJ1-1; 7 bases line up with TRBD1. Germline CDR1 and CDR2: LNHNV and YYDKDF (reference sequence). V was clipped by 7 bases and J by 0 bases; unmatched bases: 5. The CDR3 contains 14 residues. In DNA, the CDR3 is TGTGCCACCATCCAGGGGGGAATGAACACTGAAGCTTTCTTT. This encodes CATIQGGMNTEAFF.

The rearrangement joins TRBV10-2 to TRBJ1-6; D remains ambiguous. The CDR3 contains 13 residues. Trimming stripped 0 bases from V and 13 bases from J, with 10 bases between. CDR1 and CDR2 (germline): WSHSY, SAAADI. Written as DNA, the CDR3 is TGCGCCAGCAGTGAGTCCGAGGGTGCTCCCCTCCACTTT. This gives the protein CASSESEGAPLHF.

The chain combines TRBV3-1 (or the pseudogene TRBV3-2) with TRBJ2-3; 8 positions agree with TRBD2. J lost 5 bases, V lost 1 base, and 11 bases had no gene match. Germline V gene sequence: CDR1 LGHDT, CDR2 YNNKEL (reference sequence). This CDR3 is 17 amino acids long. CDR3 sequence: CASSQGGGSGRLDTQYF. The CDR3 DNA reads TGTGCCAGCAGCCAAGGGGGTGGGAGCGGGAGATTAGATACGCAGTATTTT.